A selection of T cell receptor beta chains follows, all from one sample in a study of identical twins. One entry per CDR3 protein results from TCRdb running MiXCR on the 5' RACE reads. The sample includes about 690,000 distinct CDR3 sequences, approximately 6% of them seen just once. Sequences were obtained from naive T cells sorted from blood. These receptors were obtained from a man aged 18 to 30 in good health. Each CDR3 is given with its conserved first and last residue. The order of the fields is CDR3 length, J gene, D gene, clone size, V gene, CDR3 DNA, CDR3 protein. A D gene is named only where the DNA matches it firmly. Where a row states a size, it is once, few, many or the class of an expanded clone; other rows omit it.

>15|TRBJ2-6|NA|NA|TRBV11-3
TGTGCCAGCAGCGCCTTAGTGAGGGAACCCAACGTCCTGACTTTC
CASSALVREPNVLTF
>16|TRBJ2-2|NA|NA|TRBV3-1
TGTGCAACCAAAGAGGGCTCTGCGACTTCCACCGGGGAGCTGTTTTTT
CATKEGSATSTGELFF
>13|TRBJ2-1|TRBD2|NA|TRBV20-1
TGCAGTGCTTTGAGCGGGAGGGCCACTGAGCAGTTCTTC
CSALSGRATEQFF
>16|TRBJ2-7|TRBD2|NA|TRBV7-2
TGTGCCAGCAGCTTAATCCCTAGCGGGGGAGCCTACGAGCAGTACTTC
CASSLIPSGGAYEQYF
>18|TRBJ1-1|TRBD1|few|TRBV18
TGTGCCAGCTCACCGTTGGGACAGGCTCCAGGTATGAACACTGAAGCTTTCTTT
CASSPLGQAPGMNTEAFF
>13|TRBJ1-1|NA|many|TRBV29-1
TGCAGCGTTGTACGGCAGCTGAACACTGAAGCTTTCTTT
CSVVRQLNTEAFF
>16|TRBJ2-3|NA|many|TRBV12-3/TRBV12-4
TGTGCCAGCAGTCTTACAGGGACTTCTAGCACAGATACGCAGTATTTT
CASSLTGTSSTDTQYF
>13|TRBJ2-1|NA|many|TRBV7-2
TGTGCCTCAGGGGTTATCACCTACAATGAGCAGTTCTTC
CASGVITYNEQFF
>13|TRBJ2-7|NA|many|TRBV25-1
TGTGCCAGCAGTGAAGCAGGGACCTACGAGCAGTACTTC
CASSEAGTYEQYF
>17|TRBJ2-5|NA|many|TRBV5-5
TGTGCCAGCAGCCGGGACAAGGACATCATTCTCCAAGAGACCCAGTACTTC
CASSRDKDIILQETQYF
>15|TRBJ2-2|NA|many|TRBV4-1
TGCGCCAGCAGTCCACATAGCGGGAACACCGGGGAGCTGTTTTTT
CASSPHSGNTGELFF
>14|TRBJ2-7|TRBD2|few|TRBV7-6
TGTGCCAGCAGCACCGCGGGAGGGGACTACGAGCAGTACTTC
CASSTAGGDYEQYF
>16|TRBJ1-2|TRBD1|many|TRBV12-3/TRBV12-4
TGTGCCAGCAGATACCGACCGGGACAGGGGAACTATGGCTACACCTTC
CASRYRPGQGNYGYTF
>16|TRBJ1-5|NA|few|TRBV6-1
TGTGCCAGCAGTGAAGACAGGGCGGGGGGCAATCAGCCCCAGCATTTT
CASSEDRAGGNQPQHF
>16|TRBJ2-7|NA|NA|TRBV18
TGTGCCAGCTCACCACAGGGTGCCGCTATCCCGTACGAGCAGTACTTC
CASSPQGAAIPYEQYF
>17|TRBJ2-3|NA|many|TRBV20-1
TGCTGCCGTAGCCTGACTCGAAAGAAACCTAGCACAGATACGCAGTATTTT
CCRSLTRKKPSTDTQYF
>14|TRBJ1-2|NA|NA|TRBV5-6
TGTGCCAGCAGCCCCCGGCGGGTAAACTATGGCTACACCTTC
CASSPRRVNYGYTF
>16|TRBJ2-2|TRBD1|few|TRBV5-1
TGCGCCAGCAGCTTGGGACAGGGCTCGAACACCGGGGAGCTGTTTTTT
CASSLGQGSNTGELFF
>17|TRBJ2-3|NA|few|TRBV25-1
TGTGCCAGCAGTGAACGAGGATCACTAGAAGGCACAGATACGCAGTATTTT
CASSERGSLEGTDTQYF
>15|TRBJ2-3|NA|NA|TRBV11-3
TGTGCCAGCAGCTTAGTTGACGGGAGTACAGATACGCAGTATTTT
CASSLVDGSTDTQYF
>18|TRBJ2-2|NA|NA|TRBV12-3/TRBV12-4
TGTGCCAGCAGTTTAGATCTTTTTTCGGGACAAAAAACCGGGGAGCTGTTTTTT
CASSLDLFSGQKTGELFF
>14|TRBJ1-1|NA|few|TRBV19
TGTGCCAGTAGTATGTCAGCAATGAACACTGAAGCTTTCTTT
CASSMSAMNTEAFF
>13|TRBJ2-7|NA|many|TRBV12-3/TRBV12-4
TGTGCCAGCAGTTTGGGGGGTTCCTACGAGCAGTACTTC
CASSLGGSYEQYF
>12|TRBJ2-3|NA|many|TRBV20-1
TGCAGTGCTGCCGAAGCGACAGATACGCAGTATTTT
CSAAEATDTQYF
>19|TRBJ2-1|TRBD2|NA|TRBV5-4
TGTGCCAGCAGCTCCCCAGGGGAGCTAGCGGGGAGCTCCTACAATGAGCAGTTCTTC
CASSSPGELAGSSYNEQFF
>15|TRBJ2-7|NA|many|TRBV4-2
NA
CASSHSSGHSYEQYF
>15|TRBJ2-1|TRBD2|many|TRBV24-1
TGTGCCACCAGTGATGCTAGCGGGAGGGTCCATGAGCAGTTCTTC
CATSDASGRVHEQFF
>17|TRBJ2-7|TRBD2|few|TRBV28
TGTGCCAGCAGTTTACTTATCTGGGAGGGCCGGCCCTACGAGCAGTACTTC
CASSLLIWEGRPYEQYF
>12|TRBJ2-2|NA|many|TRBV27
TGTGCCAGCAGTTTCGGGAGCGGGGAGCTGTTTTTT
CASSFGSGELFF
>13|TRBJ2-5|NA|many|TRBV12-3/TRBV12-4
TGTGCCAGCAGGGGGGGACTCCAAGAGACCCAGTACTTC
CASRGGLQETQYF
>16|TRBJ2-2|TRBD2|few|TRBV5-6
TGTGCCAGCAGCTTTACAGCGGGGACGAACACCGGGGAGCTGTTTTTT
CASSFTAGTNTGELFF
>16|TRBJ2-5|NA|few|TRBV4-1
TGCGCCAGCAGCCAAGTCCCCACCATGGCCGAAGAGACCCAGTACTTC
CASSQVPTMAEETQYF
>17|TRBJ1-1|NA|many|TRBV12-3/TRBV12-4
TGTGCCAGCACCCACGGGGGGCGGCGGTCAATGAACACTGAAGCTTTCTTT
CASTHGGRRSMNTEAFF
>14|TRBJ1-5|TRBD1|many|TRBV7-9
TGTGCCAGCAGTCATGGACAGGGCAATCAGCCCCAGCATTTT
CASSHGQGNQPQHF
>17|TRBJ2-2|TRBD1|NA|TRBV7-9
TGTGCCAGCAGCCCCGGGCCCGACAGGGCATGGACCGGGGAGCTGTTTTTT
CASSPGPDRAWTGELFF
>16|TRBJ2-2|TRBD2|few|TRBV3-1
TGTGCCAGCAGCCAAGTCACTAGCGGGAGTTTCGGGGAGCTGTTTTTT
CASSQVTSGSFGELFF
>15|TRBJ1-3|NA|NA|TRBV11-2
TGTGCCAGCAGAACCCTTAGGGGCTCTGGAAACACCATATATTTT
CASRTLRGSGNTIYF
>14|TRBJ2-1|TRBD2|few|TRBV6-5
TGTGCCAGCAGTTACCCGGCGGGAGGGGACGAGCAGTTCTTC
CASSYPAGGDEQFF
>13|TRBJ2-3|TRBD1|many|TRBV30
TGTGCCTGGCAGGGACAGGGGACAGATACGCAGTATTTT
CAWQGQGTDTQYF
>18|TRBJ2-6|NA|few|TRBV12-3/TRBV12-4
TGTGCCAGCAGCGCACCAGACAGCTACACCCCTGGGGCCAACGTCCTGACTTTC
CASSAPDSYTPGANVLTF
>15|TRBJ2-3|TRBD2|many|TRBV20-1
TGCAGTGCTAGTTTAGCGGGAGGCCTCACAGATACGCAGTATTTT
CSASLAGGLTDTQYF
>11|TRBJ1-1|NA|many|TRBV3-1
TGTGCCAGCAGCCACGGGGAGGGAGCTTTCTTT
CASSHGEGAFF
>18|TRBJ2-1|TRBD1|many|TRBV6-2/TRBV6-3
TGTGCCAGCAGTTACTCGCTGGGACAGTCGAGCTCCTACAATGAGCAGTTCTTC
CASSYSLGQSSSYNEQFF
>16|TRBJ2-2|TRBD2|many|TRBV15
TGTGCCACCAGCCCGGGGGGACTAGCGAACACCGGGGAGCTGTTTTTT
CATSPGGLANTGELFF
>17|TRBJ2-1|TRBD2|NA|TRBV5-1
TGCGCCAGCAGCTGGGGGACTAGCGGCAGCTCCTACAATGAGCAGTTCTTC
CASSWGTSGSSYNEQFF
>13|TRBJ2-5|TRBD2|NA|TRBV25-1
TGTGCCAGCAGAGTAGCGGGAGAAGAGACCCAGTACTTC
CASRVAGEETQYF
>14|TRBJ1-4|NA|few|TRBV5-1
TGCGCCAGCAGCTTATCACAGCCTAATGAAAAACTGTTTTTT
CASSLSQPNEKLFF
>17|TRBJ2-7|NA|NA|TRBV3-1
TGTGCCAGCAGCCAAGATTTGTGGGGCGGACACTCCTACGAGCAGTACTTC
CASSQDLWGGHSYEQYF
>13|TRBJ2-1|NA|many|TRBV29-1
TGCAGCGTTGAAGATCAGTGGGGAAATGAGCAGTTCTTC
CSVEDQWGNEQFF
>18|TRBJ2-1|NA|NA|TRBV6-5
TGTGCCAGCAGTTACTCGCCTCGGGACTCGAGCTCCTACAATGAGCAGTTCTTC
CASSYSPRDSSSYNEQFF
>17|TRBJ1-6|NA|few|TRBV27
TGTGCCAGCAGTTTCAGTTGGGCGGCTGTTGTCGATTCACCCCTCCACTTT
CASSFSWAAVVDSPLHF
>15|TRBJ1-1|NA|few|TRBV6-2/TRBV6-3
TGTGCCAGCAGTTACCCACAGGGAGGTGGGACTGAAGCTTTCTTT
CASSYPQGGGTEAFF